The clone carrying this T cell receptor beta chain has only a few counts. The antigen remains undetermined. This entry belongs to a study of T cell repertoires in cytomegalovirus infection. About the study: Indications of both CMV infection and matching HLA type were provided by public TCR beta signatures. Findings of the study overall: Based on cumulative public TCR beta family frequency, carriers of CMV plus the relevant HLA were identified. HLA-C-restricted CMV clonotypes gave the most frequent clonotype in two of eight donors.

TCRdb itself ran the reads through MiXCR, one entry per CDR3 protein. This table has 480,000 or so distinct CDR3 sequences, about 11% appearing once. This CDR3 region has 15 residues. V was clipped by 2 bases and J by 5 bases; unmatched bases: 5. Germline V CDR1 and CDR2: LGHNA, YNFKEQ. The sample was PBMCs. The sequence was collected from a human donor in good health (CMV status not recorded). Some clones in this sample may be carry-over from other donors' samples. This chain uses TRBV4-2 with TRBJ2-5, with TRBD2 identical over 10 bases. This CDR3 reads CASSQPLAGGETQYF. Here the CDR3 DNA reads TGTGCCAGCAGCCAACCCTTAGCGGGAGGTGAGACCCAGTACTTC.